This T cell receptor beta chain was captured by sequencing in a study of cytomegalovirus exposure and HLA in healthy donors. Study context: The 95 to 150 validation repertoires used the same platform as the 666 first-cohort repertoires, a later analysis reported.

Method: immunoSEQ multiplex PCR; TCRdb's copy keeps in-frame clones and lacks some. The sample consists of approximately 57,000 clones, roughly 93% of them appearing once. A remark on this clone: Its antigen is unidentified.

The donors were part of the validation cohort of roughly 110 subjects. That cohort was separate from the first cohort, which comprised 666 subjects. CDR1 and CDR2 from the germline V gene are SEHNR and FQNEAQ (reference sequence). This CDR3 spans 16 amino acids. The ends were cut back, 4 bases at V and 0 bases at J, with 15 bases in the middle. Study observations and caveats: A list of around 160 TCR beta chains associated with cytomegalovirus was given. A classifier reportedly called cytomegalovirus status with high sensitivity and specificity.

The receptor's source is a woman between 18 and 29 years old in good health and CMV-seronegative. This sequence joins TRBV7-9 and TRBJ1-1; no firm D call. The specimen was PBMCs. Here the CDR3 DNA reads TGTGCCAGCAGCTCCTCTGGAGCCTTGATGAACACTGAAGCTTTCTTT. Protein sequence: CASSSSGALMNTEAFF.